This is a list of T cell receptor beta chains from one sample in a study of T cells after yellow fever vaccination. TCRdb processed the 5' RACE reads anew with MiXCR; each CDR3 protein has one entry. Counted here are roughly 170,000 distinct CDR3 sequences, roughly 6.2% occurring once; the ten biggest clones make up nearly 3%. The sequences come from CD4+ T cells sorted from PBMCs, collected on the day of the first yellow fever vaccination. The origin of the receptors is a man aged 18 to 30 who received the YFV17D yellow fever vaccine. The CDR3 runs from the conserved cysteine through the conserved F or W. Each record gives: J gene, D gene, clone size, V gene, CDR3 DNA, CDR3 protein. A D gene is named only where the DNA matches it firmly. The listing skips clone size in some rows; elsewhere it reads once, few, many or a size class.

TRBJ1-1,-,few,TRBV12-3/TRBV12-4,TGTGCCAGCAGCTCCGGGCCAGTAAACACTGAAGCTTTCTTT,CASSSGPVNTEAFF
TRBJ2-5,-,few,TRBV6-2/TRBV6-3,TGTGCCAGCAGTTACTCGAGCCGTTGGAGCGAAAATGGCCCGACCCAGTACTTC,CASSYSSRWSENGPTQYF
TRBJ1-2,TRBD1,few,TRBV19,TGTGCCAGTTTTGACCCCGGGACAGGCGTCCTCTATGGCTACACCTTC,CASFDPGTGVLYGYTF
TRBJ1-2,-,-,TRBV20-1,TGCAGTGCCACGTCGTTAGGGGGGGACTATGGCTACACCTTC,CSATSLGGDYGYTF
TRBJ1-1,-,-,TRBV7-2,TGTGCCAGCAGCTTTACTCGGACACTTGAAGCTTTCTTT,CASSFTRTLEAFF
TRBJ2-4,-,few,TRBV4-2,TGTGCCAGCAGCGGGGAAGTTTTTCTAGCCAAAAACATTCAGTACTTC,CASSGEVFLAKNIQYF
TRBJ2-3,-,many,TRBV12-3/TRBV12-4,TGTGCCAGCAGTAGGGGGGAAAGCACAGATACGCAGTATTTT,CASSRGESTDTQYF
TRBJ2-2,-,-,TRBV5-6,TGTGCCAGCAGCCGCCGGGGAAGGGGAAACACCGGGGAGCTGTTTTTT,CASSRRGRGNTGELFF
TRBJ1-1,TRBD1,many,TRBV4-2,TGTGCCAGCAGCCAAGATCACGACAGGGGCGGTACTGAAGCTTTCTTT,CASSQDHDRGGTEAFF
TRBJ2-1,TRBD2,-,TRBV20-1,TGCAGTGCTCTAGCGGGGGGGGTCAATGAGCAGTTCTTC,CSALAGGVNEQFF
TRBJ1-5,-,few,TRBV2,TGTGCCAGCAAGCCAGGGAATAGCAATCAGCCCCAGCATTTT,CASKPGNSNQPQHF
TRBJ2-2,TRBD2,few,TRBV11-1,TGTGCCAGCAGCGGAGGACCCCCGGCTAGCGGGGGGGCCGTTCACACCGAGGAGCTGTTTTTT,CASSGGPPASGGAVHTEELFF
TRBJ1-2,TRBD1,many,TRBV20-1,TGCAGTGCTGGCAAGGGGGCCGGTTATGGCTACACCTTC,CSAGKGAGYGYTF
TRBJ2-2,TRBD2,-,TRBV5-1,TGCGCCAGCAGTGGCGCGTCAGCGGGGACCGGGGAGCTGTTTTTT,CASSGASAGTGELFF
TRBJ2-3,TRBD2,few,TRBV5-5,TGTGCCAGCAGCTTTCTAGCGGGGGGGCTAGTGGATACGCAGTATTTT,CASSFLAGGLVDTQYF
TRBJ2-3,TRBD2,-,TRBV9,TGTGCCGGCAGCGTGGAACCGCGGGGGGAGGCAGATACGCAGTATTTT,CAGSVEPRGEADTQYF
TRBJ1-1,-,-,TRBV5-1,TGCGCCAGCAGTGGGGATTCGGGGATGAACACTGAAGCTTTCTTT,CASSGDSGMNTEAFF
TRBJ1-6,-,many,TRBV18,TGTGCCAGCTCACTACAAATTAATTCACCCCTCCACTTT,CASSLQINSPLHF
TRBJ1-2,-,few,TRBV5-6,TGTGCCAGCAGCCAAACAGGGAACGAATATGGCTACACCTTC,CASSQTGNEYGYTF
TRBJ2-3,-,many,TRBV12-3/TRBV12-4,TGTGCCAGCAGTTTCCCCTCTAGCGGCACAGATACGCAGTATTTT,CASSFPSSGTDTQYF
TRBJ1-1,-,many,TRBV3-1,TGTGCCAGCAGCCAAGGGTACCGGAACACTGAAGCTTTCTTT,CASSQGYRNTEAFF
TRBJ2-7,-,many,TRBV21-1,TGTGCCAGCAGCAAAGCCGGGGGGGCATCAATCCGTACCTACGAGCAGTACTTC,CASSKAGGASIRTYEQYF
TRBJ1-1,TRBD1,many,TRBV7-2,TGTGCCAGCAGCCGGAGGACAGGGGGAGAAGAAGCTTTCTTT,CASSRRTGGEEAFF
TRBJ1-5,TRBD1,few,TRBV24-1,TGTGCCACCAGTGATCCACGGACAGGGATCAATCAGCCCCAGCATTTT,CATSDPRTGINQPQHF
TRBJ1-2,-,-,TRBV18,TGTGCCAGCTCACCCGCATCCACAGCTATCTATGGCTACACCTTC,CASSPASTAIYGYTF
TRBJ2-5,TRBD2,few,TRBV6-1,TGTGCCAGCAAGACTAGCGGGGCCCTCCAAGAGACCCAGTACTTC,CASKTSGALQETQYF
TRBJ2-5,TRBD1,many,TRBV5-1,TGCGCCAGCAGCTCCGGGACAGGCGCAAAAGAGACCCAGAACTTC,CASSSGTGAKETQNF
TRBJ2-1,-,many,TRBV7-3,TGTGCCAGCAGCTTAATCGCGGGACCGAGGGATGAGCAGTTCTTC,CASSLIAGPRDEQFF
TRBJ1-2,TRBD1,-,TRBV5-4,TGTGCCAGCAGCAAGGACAGGGGGCAAGGAGGCTACACCTTC,CASSKDRGQGGYTF
TRBJ2-7,TRBD1,-,TRBV12-3/TRBV12-4,TGTGCCAGCACCCTAGGGGGACAGAGCTCCTACGAGCAGTACTTC,CASTLGGQSSYEQYF
TRBJ2-5,-,few,TRBV6-2/TRBV6-3,TGTGCCAGCAGTTACTGGGCGGCCCAAGAGACCCAGTACTTC,CASSYWAAQETQYF
TRBJ2-3,-,many,TRBV6-5,TGTGCCAGCAGAAACTCGGATGGGGTGTCAGATACGCAGTATTTT,CASRNSDGVSDTQYF
TRBJ2-3,-,many,TRBV12-3/TRBV12-4,TGTGCCAGCACCTTAGGAGACGGGGGGCCGGGAGATACGCAGTATTTT,CASTLGDGGPGDTQYF
TRBJ1-1,-,-,TRBV15,TGTGCCACCAGAGCTAGGAGGAACACTGAAGCTTTCTTT,CATRARRNTEAFF
TRBJ2-2,TRBD2,few,TRBV5-6,TGTGCCAGCAGCCCGCTGGCGGGGGGGCCCGGGGAGCTGTTTTTT,CASSPLAGGPGELFF
TRBJ2-1,TRBD1,many,TRBV6-2/TRBV6-3,TGTGCCAGCAGTCCCGGGACAGGTAATGAGCAGTTCTTC,CASSPGTGNEQFF
TRBJ2-2,TRBD1,many,TRBV19,TGTGCCAGTAGTTACAGGGGCCGCGGGGAGCTGTTTTTT,CASSYRGRGELFF
TRBJ2-6,TRBD1,-,TRBV18,TGTGCCAGCTCACGACCGGGACAGGGGGCTGGGGCCAACGTCCTGACTTTC,CASSRPGQGAGANVLTF
TRBJ2-2,-,-,TRBV2,TGTGCCAGCAGGACCGACACCGGGGAGCTGTTTTTT,CASRTDTGELFF
TRBJ2-2,-,many,TRBV9,TGTGCCAGCAGCAGTCAGGGGTTCGCGAACACCGGGGAGCTGTTTTTT,CASSSQGFANTGELFF
TRBJ1-4,-,-,TRBV20-1,TGCAGTGCTAGAGATGGCCAGGGCCCCTATGAAAAACTGTTTTTT,CSARDGQGPYEKLFF
TRBJ1-4,TRBD1,few,TRBV7-2,TGTGCCAGCAGCCCCGGGACAGGGCCCGAAAAACTGTTTTTT,CASSPGTGPEKLFF
TRBJ2-3,-,few,TRBV7-3,TGTGCCAGCAGCAACCTTGGCACAGATACGCAGTATTTT,CASSNLGTDTQYF
TRBJ1-6,-,few,TRBV5-5,TGTGCCAGCAGAGTGTCGGTCTATAATTCACCCCTCCACTTT,CASRVSVYNSPLHF
TRBJ2-5,TRBD2,many,TRBV5-1,TGCGCCAGCAGCACTAGCGGGGGAGGTTTGAATTATGTGACCCAGTACTTC,CASSTSGGGLNYVTQYF
TRBJ2-5,-,many,TRBV10-3,TGTGCCGTTCACGGCTCCCAGGGGGAGACCCAGTACTTC,CAVHGSQGETQYF
TRBJ2-5,TRBD1,-,TRBV5-4,TGTGCCAGCAGCATGCCATCTAGGGACAGGGAACCCCAGTACTTC,CASSMPSRDREPQYF
TRBJ2-7,TRBD2,-,TRBV18,TGTGCCAGCTCACCTTCCCTAGCGGGGATTAAGAACGAGCAGTACTTC,CASSPSLAGIKNEQYF
TRBJ2-1,-,few,TRBV5-1,TGCGCCAGCAGCGGAGGGGCGAGGAGCTCCTACAATGAGCAGTTCTTC,CASSGGARSSYNEQFF
TRBJ1-6,-,-,TRBV12-3/TRBV12-4,TGTGCCAGCAGTAACAGTTATTCACCCCTCCACTTT,CASSNSYSPLHF
TRBJ1-1,-,many,TRBV12-3/TRBV12-4,TGTGCCAGCAGCCCCAAGGGGAGGGCAACGAACACTGAAGCTTTCTTT,CASSPKGRATNTEAFF
TRBJ1-4,-,-,TRBV7-2,TGTGCCAGCAGCTTAAGAGGGTCAGGGAGTGAAAAACTGTTTTTT,CASSLRGSGSEKLFF
TRBJ1-3,-,few,TRBV20-1,TGCAGTGCCCCGAGGGGCCGAAACACCATATATTTT,CSAPRGRNTIYF
TRBJ1-1,-,few,TRBV5-4,TGTGCCAGCAGCTCGGGACGGATGAACACTGAAGCTTTCTTT,CASSSGRMNTEAFF
TRBJ2-1,TRBD2,many,TRBV9,TGTGCCAGCAGCGCCTTAAGGACTAGCGGATACAATGAGCAGTTCTTC,CASSALRTSGYNEQFF
TRBJ1-5,-,many,TRBV27,TGTGCCAGCAGTTTATTTTCCTATGGAAGCAATCAGCCCCAGCATTTT,CASSLFSYGSNQPQHF
TRBJ2-7,-,-,TRBV25-1,TGTGCCAGCAGTGAAGGGGGTACCTACGAGCAGTACTTC,CASSEGGTYEQYF
TRBJ2-7,-,many,TRBV6-5,TGTGCCAGCAGTTATTTGGGGGAGCAGTACTTC,CASSYLGEQYF
TRBJ1-5,-,-,TRBV6-1,TGTGCCAGCAGTAAACAGGGAGGCAATCAGCCCCAGCATTTT,CASSKQGGNQPQHF
TRBJ1-1,-,-,TRBV5-5,TGTGCCAGCAGCCCCCAGGGGAGGGGGTTCGCTTTCTTT,CASSPQGRGFAFF